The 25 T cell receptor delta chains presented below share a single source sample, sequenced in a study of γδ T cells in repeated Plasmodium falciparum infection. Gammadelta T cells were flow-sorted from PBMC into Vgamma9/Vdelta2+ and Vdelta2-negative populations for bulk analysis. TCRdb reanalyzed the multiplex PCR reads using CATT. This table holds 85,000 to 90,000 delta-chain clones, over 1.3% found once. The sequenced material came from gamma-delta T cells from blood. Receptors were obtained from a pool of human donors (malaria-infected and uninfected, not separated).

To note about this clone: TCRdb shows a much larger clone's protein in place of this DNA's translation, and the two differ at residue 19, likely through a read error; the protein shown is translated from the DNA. The CDR3 DNA sequence: TGTGCTCTTGGGGAGGGATTTTCTACGAGTAGAGGGACCGTACCGTACACCGATAGACTCATCTTT. Amino acids: CALGEGFSTSRGTVPYTDRLIF. The rearrangement uses TRDV1 and TRDJ1; D might be TRDD3 (5 bases). The J gene, absent from TCRdb, was called here by matching the DNA to germline. The V gene's germline CDR1 is TSWWSYY and CDR2 QGS. The CDR3 extends over 22 amino acids.

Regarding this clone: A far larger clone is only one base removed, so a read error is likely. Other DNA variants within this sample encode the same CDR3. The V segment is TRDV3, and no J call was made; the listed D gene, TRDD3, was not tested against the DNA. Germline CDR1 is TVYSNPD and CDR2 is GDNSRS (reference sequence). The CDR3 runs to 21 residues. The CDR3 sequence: CAFEPTWGIKATSRASDKLIF. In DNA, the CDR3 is TGTGCCTTTGAGCCGACCTGGGGGATTAAGGCCACTTCGCGGGCTTCCGATAAACTCATTTTT.

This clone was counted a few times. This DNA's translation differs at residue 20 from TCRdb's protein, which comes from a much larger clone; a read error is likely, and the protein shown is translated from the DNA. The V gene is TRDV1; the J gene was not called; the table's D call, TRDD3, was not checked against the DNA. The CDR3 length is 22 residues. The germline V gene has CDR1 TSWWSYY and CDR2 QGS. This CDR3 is CALGAHKTSLRTGARGTDKPIF. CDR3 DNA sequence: TGTGCTCTTGGGGCCCATAAAACTTCCCTACGTACTGGGGCAAGGGGCACCGATAAACCCATCTTT.

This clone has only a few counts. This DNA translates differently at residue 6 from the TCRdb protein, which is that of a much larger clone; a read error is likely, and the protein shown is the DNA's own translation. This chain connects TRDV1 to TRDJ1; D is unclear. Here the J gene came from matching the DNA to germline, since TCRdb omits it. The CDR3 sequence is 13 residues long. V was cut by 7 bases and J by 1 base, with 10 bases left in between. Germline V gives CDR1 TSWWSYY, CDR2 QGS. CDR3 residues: CALVGMATDKLIF. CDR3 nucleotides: TGTGCTCTTGTAGGTATGGCCACCGATAAACTCATCTTT.

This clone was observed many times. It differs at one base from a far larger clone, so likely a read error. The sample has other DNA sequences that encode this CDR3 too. The CDR3, as DNA: TGTGCCCTTGGGGGCACGAAACTCATCTTT. Encoded protein: CALGGTKLIF. This chain links TRDV1 with TRDJ1; a possible D gene is TRDD3 (6 bases). The CDR3 consists of 10 residues. In germline, CDR1 is TSWWSYY, CDR2 QGS.

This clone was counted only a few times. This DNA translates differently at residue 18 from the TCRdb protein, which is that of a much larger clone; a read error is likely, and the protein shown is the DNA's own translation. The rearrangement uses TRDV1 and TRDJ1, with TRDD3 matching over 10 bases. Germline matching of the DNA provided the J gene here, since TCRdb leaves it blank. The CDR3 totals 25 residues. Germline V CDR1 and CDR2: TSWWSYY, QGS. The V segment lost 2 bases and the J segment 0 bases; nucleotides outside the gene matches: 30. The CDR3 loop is CALGEEGLRPPTNWGIPPYTDKLIF. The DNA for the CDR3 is TGTGCTCTTGGGGAAGAGGGTCTCCGTCCACCAACAAACTGGGGGATCCCCCCATACACCGATAAACTCATCTTT.

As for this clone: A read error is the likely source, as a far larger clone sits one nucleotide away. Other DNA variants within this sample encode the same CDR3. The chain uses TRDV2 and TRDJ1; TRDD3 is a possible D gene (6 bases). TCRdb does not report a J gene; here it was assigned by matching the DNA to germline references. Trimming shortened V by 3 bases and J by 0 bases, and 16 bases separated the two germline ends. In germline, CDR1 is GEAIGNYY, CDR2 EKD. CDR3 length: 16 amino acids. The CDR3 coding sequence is TGTGCCTGTGACTTACTGGGAGATAGGTACACCGATAAACTCATCTTT. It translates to CACDLLGDRYTDKLIF.

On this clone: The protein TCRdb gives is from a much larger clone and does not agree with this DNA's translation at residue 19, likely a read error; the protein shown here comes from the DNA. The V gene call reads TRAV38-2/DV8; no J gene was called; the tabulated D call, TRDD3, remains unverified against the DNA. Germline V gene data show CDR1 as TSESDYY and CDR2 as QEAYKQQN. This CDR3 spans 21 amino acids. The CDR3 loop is CAYRSAGIGGFLLLSGVGPIF. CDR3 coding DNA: TGTGCTTATAGGAGCGCGGGTATAGGAGGCTTCCTGCTACTGAGCGGGGTCGGACCCATCTTT.

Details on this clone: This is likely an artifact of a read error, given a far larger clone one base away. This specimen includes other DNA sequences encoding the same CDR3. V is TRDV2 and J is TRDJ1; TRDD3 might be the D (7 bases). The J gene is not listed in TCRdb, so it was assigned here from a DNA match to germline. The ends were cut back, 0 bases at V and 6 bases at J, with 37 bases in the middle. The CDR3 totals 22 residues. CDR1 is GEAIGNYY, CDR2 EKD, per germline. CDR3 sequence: CACDTRLPSNYTGDPRGYKLIF. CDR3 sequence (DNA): TGTGCCTGTGACACCCGCCTTCCCTCCAACTATACTGGGGATCCCCGAGGATATAAACTCATCTTT.

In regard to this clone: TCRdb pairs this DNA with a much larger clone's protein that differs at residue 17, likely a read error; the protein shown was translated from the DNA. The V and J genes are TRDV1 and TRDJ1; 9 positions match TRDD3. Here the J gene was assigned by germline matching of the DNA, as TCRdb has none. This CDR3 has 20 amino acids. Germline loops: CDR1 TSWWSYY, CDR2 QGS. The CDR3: CALGEGAPLRPGDTVDELIF. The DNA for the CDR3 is TGTGCTCTTGGGGAAGGAGCGCCTTTACGTCCGGGGGATACAGTCGATGAACTCATCTTT.

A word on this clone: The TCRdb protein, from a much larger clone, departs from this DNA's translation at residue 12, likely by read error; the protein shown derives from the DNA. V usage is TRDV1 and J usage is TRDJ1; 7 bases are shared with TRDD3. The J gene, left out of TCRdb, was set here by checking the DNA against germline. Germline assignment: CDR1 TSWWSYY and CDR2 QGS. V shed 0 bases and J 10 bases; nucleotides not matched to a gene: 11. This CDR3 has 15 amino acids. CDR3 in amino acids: CALGELGRIRIRLIF. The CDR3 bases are TGTGCTCTTGGGGAACTAGGAAGGATACGCATTAGACTCATCTTT.

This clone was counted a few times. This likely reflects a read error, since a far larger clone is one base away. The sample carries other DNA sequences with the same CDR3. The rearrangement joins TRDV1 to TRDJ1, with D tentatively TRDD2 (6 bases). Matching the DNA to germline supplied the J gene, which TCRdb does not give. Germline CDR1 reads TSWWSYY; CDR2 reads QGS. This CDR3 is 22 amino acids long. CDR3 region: CALGKTPFFLTNLASPTDKLIF. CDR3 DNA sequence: TGTGCTCTTGGGAAGACCCCATTCTTCCTCACCAATTTAGCGTCTCCAACCGACAAACTCATCTTT.

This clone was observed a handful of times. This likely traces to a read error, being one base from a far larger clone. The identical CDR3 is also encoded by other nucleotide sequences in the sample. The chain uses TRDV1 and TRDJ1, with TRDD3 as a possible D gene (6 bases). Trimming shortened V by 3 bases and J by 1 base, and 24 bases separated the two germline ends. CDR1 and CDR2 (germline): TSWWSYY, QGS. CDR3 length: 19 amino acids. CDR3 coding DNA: TGTGCTCTTGGGGATGACTATACGTGGGGGTTCCTGCCCACCGATAAACTCATCTTT. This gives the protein CALGDDYTWGFLPTDKLIF.

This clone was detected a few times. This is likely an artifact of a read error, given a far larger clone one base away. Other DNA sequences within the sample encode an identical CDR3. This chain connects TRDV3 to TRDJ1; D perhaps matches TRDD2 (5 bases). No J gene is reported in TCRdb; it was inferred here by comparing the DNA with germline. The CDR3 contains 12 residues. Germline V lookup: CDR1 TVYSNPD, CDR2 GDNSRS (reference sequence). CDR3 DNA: TGTGCCTTTAAACCCTACACCGACAAACTCATCTTT. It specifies CAFKPYTDKLIF.

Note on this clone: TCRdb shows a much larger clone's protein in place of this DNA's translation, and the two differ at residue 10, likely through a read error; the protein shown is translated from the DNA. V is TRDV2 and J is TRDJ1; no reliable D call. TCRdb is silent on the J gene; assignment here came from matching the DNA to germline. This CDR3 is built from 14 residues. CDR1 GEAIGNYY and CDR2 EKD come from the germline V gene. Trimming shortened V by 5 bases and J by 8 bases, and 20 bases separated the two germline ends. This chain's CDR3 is CACVPGTEAPKLIF. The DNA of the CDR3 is TGTGCCTGTGTCCCAGGTACTGAGGCCCCAAAACTCATCTTT.

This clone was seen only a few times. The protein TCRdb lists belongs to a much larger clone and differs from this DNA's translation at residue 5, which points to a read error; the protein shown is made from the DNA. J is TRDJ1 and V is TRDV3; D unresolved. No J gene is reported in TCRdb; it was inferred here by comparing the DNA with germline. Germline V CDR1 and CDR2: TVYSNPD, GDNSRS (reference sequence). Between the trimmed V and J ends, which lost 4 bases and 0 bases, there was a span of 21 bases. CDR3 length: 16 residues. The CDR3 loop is CACRSLVTRYTDKLIF. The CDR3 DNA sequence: TGTGCCTGCCGTTCTCTTGTGACAAGGTACACCGATAAACTCATCTTT.

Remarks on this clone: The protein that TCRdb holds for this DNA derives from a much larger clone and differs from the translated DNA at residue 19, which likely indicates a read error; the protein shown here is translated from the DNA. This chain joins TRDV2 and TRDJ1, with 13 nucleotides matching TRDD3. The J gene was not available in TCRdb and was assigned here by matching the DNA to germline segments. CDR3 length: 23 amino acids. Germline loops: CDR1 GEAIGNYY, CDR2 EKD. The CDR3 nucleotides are TGTGCCTGTGACACCGTCTCCACTGGGGGATACGACGGCCAGCAGAGGAACACCGGTAAACTCATCTTT. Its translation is CACDTVSTGGYDGQQRNTGKLIF.

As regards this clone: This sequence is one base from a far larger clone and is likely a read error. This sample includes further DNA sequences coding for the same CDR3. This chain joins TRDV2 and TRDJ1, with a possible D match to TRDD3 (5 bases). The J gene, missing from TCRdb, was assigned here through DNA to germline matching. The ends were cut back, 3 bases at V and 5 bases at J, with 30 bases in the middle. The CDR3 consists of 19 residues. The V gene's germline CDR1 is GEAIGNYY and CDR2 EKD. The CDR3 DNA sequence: TGTGCCTGTGACTTAGTCACTGGAAGAGGGGTTTTGTATGCTGATAAACTCATCTTT. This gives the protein CACDLVTGRGVLYADKLIF.

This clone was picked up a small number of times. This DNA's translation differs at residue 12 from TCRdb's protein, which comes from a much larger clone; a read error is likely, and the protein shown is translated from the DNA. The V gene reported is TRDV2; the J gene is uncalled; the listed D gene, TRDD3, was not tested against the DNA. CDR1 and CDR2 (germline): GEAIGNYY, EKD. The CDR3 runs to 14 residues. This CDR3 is CACDTRDTRDKPIF. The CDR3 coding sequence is TGTGCCTGTGACACCAGGGATACGCGAGATAAACCCATCTTT.

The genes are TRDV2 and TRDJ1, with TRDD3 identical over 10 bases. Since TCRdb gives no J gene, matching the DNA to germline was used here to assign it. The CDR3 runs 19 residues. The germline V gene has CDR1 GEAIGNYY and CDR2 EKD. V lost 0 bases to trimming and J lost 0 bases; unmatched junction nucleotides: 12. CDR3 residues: CACDTVNTGGSPDTDKLIF. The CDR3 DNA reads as TGTGCCTGTGACACCGTGAACACTGGGGGATCCCCCGACACCGATAAACTCATCTTT.

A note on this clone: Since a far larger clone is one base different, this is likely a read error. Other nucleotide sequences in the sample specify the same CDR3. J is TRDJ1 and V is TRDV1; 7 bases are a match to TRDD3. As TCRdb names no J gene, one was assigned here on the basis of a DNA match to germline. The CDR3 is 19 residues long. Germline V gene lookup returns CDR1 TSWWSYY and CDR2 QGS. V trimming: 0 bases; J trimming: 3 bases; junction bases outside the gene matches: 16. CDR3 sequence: CALGELEWSVKGDPDKLIF. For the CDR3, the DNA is TGTGCTCTTGGGGAACTAGAGTGGTCGGTTAAGGGGGATCCCGATAAACTCATCTTT.

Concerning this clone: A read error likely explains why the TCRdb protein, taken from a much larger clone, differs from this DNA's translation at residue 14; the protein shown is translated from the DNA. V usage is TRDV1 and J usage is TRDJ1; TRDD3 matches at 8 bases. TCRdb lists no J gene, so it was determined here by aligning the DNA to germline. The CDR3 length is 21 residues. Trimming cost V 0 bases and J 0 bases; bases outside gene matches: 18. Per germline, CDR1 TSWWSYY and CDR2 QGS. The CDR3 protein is CALGELKVLSTWGKYTDKLIF. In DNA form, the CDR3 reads TGTGCTCTTGGGGAACTGAAAGTTCTGTCCACCTGGGGGAAATACACCGATAAACTCATCTTT.

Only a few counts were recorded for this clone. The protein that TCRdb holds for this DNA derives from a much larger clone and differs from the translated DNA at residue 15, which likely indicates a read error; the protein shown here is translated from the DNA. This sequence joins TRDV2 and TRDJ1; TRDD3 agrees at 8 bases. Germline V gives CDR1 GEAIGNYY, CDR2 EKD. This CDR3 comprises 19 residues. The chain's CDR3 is CACDTVGDPPRRRTVKLIF. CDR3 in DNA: TGTGCCTGTGACACCGTGGGGGATCCCCCTCGGAGGAGGACCGTTAAACTCATCTTT.

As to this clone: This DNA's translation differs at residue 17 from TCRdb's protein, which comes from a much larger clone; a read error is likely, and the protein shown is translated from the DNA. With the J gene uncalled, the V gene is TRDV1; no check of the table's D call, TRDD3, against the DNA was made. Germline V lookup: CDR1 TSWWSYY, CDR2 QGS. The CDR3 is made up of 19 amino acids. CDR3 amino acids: CALGERSRPTGMYTNKPIF. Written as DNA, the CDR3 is TGTGCTCTTGGGGAAAGGAGTAGACCTACTGGGATGTACACCAATAAACCCATCTTT.

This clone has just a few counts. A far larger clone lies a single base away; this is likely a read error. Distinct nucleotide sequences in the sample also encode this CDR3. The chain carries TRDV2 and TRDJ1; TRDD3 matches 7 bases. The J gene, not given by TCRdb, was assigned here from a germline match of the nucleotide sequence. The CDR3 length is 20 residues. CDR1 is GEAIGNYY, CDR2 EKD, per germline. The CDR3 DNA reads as TGTGCCTGTGCCACCGTCGCCTTACTGGGGTCCCATCCCCACACCGACAAACTCATCTTT. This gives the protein CACATVALLGSHPHTDKLIF.